A selection of T cell receptor beta chains follows, all from one sample in a study of shared clonotypes between healthy human individuals. Repertoires were generated with immunoSEQ multiplex PCR, while TCRdb's copy carries only in-frame clones and drops some. The data show millions of clones, 95% seen once. The material sequenced was naive CD4+ T cells sorted from blood. The receptors shown here come from a man between 18 and 29 years old in good health. CDR3s include the opening cysteine and the closing phenylalanine or tryptophan. Fields, in order: clone size, V gene, J gene, D gene, CDR3 DNA, CDR3 protein. A D gene is named only where the DNA matches it firmly. A row's size may be missing; if present it is once, few, many or a size class.

clone_size: .; v_call: TRBV19; j_call: TRBJ2-1; d_call: .; cdr3_nt: TGTGCCAGTAGTATAGGGGGTCGGACAAACAATGAGCAGTTCTTC; cdr3_aa: CASSIGGRTNNEQFF
clone_size: .; v_call: TRBV4-2; j_call: TRBJ1-2; d_call: .; cdr3_nt: TGTGCCAGCAGCTTGGAGGTTGGCTACACCTTC; cdr3_aa: CASSLEVGYTF
clone_size: .; v_call: TRBV5-1; j_call: TRBJ2-2; d_call: .; cdr3_nt: TGCGCCAGCAGTCGCCTGGGGCTAGTAAGTTCCCTAAGTCCCGGGGAGCTGTTTTTT; cdr3_aa: CASSRLGLVSSLSPGELFF
clone_size: once; v_call: TRBV25-1; j_call: TRBJ1-3; d_call: TRBD1; cdr3_nt: TGTGCCAGCATAGGACAGGGAAGTTTTGGTGGAAACACCATATATTTT; cdr3_aa: CASIGQGSFGGNTIYF
clone_size: .; v_call: TRBV30; j_call: TRBJ2-7; d_call: .; cdr3_nt: TGTGCCTGGAGTGCGGGGGCCGAGCAGTACTTC; cdr3_aa: CAWSAGAEQYF
clone_size: .; v_call: TRBV4-1; j_call: TRBJ2-7; d_call: TRBD2; cdr3_nt: TGCGCCAGCAGCCCCGTTCCGGGCGGGGGGACAACCTACGAGCAGTACTTC; cdr3_aa: CASSPVPGGGTTYEQYF
clone_size: .; v_call: TRBV6-4; j_call: TRBJ2-1; d_call: TRBD2; cdr3_nt: TGTGCCAGCAGTGAGCAAGGACTAGCGGGAGGGGACAATGAGCAGTTCTTC; cdr3_aa: CASSEQGLAGGDNEQFF
clone_size: .; v_call: TRBV6-6; j_call: TRBJ2-7; d_call: .; cdr3_nt: TGTGCCAGCAGGTCAGATACCTACGAGCAGTACTTC; cdr3_aa: CASRSDTYEQYF
clone_size: .; v_call: TRBV6-4; j_call: TRBJ2-2; d_call: TRBD2; cdr3_nt: TGTGCCAGCAGTGGACTAGCGGGAGGGGGAGGGGAGCTGTTTTTT; cdr3_aa: CASSGLAGGGGELFF
clone_size: .; v_call: TRBV28; j_call: TRBJ2-5; d_call: TRBD1; cdr3_nt: TGTGCCAGCAGTTTACCGGACAGGGGGCCCCCAATCCAGTACTTC; cdr3_aa: CASSLPDRGPPIQYF
clone_size: once; v_call: TRBV5-4; j_call: TRBJ2-1; d_call: TRBD1; cdr3_nt: TGTGCCAGCAGCTCAATGACAGGGAATATTGAGCAGTTCTTC; cdr3_aa: CASSSMTGNIEQFF
clone_size: .; v_call: TRBV7-6; j_call: TRBJ2-5; d_call: .; cdr3_nt: TGTGCCAGCAGTTTCGACGGTACAGATGTAGCCCAAGAGACCCAGTACTTC; cdr3_aa: CASSFDGTDVAQETQYF
clone_size: .; v_call: TRBV7-2; j_call: TRBJ2-1; d_call: TRBD1; cdr3_nt: TGTGCCAGCAGCTCCTCGGGACAGGGATCCTACAATGAGCAGTTCTTC; cdr3_aa: CASSSSGQGSYNEQFF
clone_size: .; v_call: TRBV28; j_call: TRBJ1-2; d_call: .; cdr3_nt: TGTGCCACCCAGCGGGGGGTCCTTGACTATGGCTACACCTTC; cdr3_aa: CATQRGVLDYGYTF
clone_size: .; v_call: TRBV30; j_call: TRBJ1-2; d_call: .; cdr3_nt: TGTGCCTGGAGCGAGCGACAGGCCTATGGCTACACCTTC; cdr3_aa: CAWSERQAYGYTF
clone_size: .; v_call: TRBV10-3; j_call: TRBJ1-6; d_call: .; cdr3_nt: TGTGCCATCAAAGAAGAAGAAACACCCCTCCACTTT; cdr3_aa: CAIKEEETPLHF
clone_size: .; v_call: TRBV27; j_call: TRBJ1-1; d_call: TRBD1; cdr3_nt: TGTGCCAGCAGTAAATGGACAGGGGGGGTCACTGAAGCTTTCTTT; cdr3_aa: CASSKWTGGVTEAFF
clone_size: .; v_call: TRBV6-1; j_call: TRBJ2-7; d_call: TRBD2; cdr3_nt: TGTGCCAGCAGTGCCCTAGCGGGGGACTCCTACGAGCAGTACTTC; cdr3_aa: CASSALAGDSYEQYF
clone_size: .; v_call: TRBV18; j_call: TRBJ2-7; d_call: TRBD1; cdr3_nt: TGTGCCAGCTTTCGCATCGCCCCCGGGACAGGGGGCGACGAGCAGTACTTC; cdr3_aa: CASFRIAPGTGGDEQYF
clone_size: .; v_call: TRBV7-6; j_call: TRBJ2-2; d_call: TRBD1; cdr3_nt: TGTGCCAGCAGCCCTACAGGGGGCACCGGGGAGCTGTTTTTT; cdr3_aa: CASSPTGGTGELFF
clone_size: .; v_call: TRBV5-1; j_call: TRBJ2-4; d_call: TRBD1; cdr3_nt: TGCGCCAGCAGTTCCTATACAGGGGTCAGCGAACTAGCCAAAAACATTCAGTACTTC; cdr3_aa: CASSSYTGVSELAKNIQYF
clone_size: .; v_call: TRBV5-1; j_call: TRBJ2-5; d_call: .; cdr3_nt: TGCGCCAGCAGCTTGCTGAGGGTTCAAGAGACCCAGTACTTC; cdr3_aa: CASSLLRVQETQYF
clone_size: .; v_call: TRBV7-2; j_call: TRBJ2-7; d_call: .; cdr3_nt: TGTGCCAGCAGCCTGGGGAGCGTTTCCTACGAGCAGTACTTC; cdr3_aa: CASSLGSVSYEQYF
clone_size: .; v_call: TRBV5-4; j_call: TRBJ2-2; d_call: .; cdr3_nt: TGTGCCAGCAGCGCTATCTCGGGGGAGCTGTTTTTT; cdr3_aa: CASSAISGELFF
clone_size: .; v_call: TRBV4-1; j_call: TRBJ1-5; d_call: .; cdr3_nt: TGCGCCAGCAGCCAAGATGGGACGGCGAGGGTAGGTCAGCCCCAGCATTTT; cdr3_aa: CASSQDGTARVGQPQHF
clone_size: .; v_call: TRBV7-6; j_call: TRBJ2-2; d_call: .; cdr3_nt: TGTGCCAGCAGCTTATCAGAGCCGGGGGTCACCGGGGAGCTGTTTTTT; cdr3_aa: CASSLSEPGVTGELFF
clone_size: .; v_call: TRBV7-9; j_call: TRBJ1-2; d_call: .; cdr3_nt: TGTGCCAGCAGCTTATCCCGGTCACGGGGAGGCTACTATGGCTACACCTTC; cdr3_aa: CASSLSRSRGGYYGYTF
clone_size: once; v_call: TRBV15; j_call: TRBJ2-7; d_call: TRBD2; cdr3_nt: TGTGCCACCAGCGGGACTAGATTATACGAGCAGTACTTC; cdr3_aa: CATSGTRLYEQYF
clone_size: .; v_call: TRBV9; j_call: TRBJ2-5; d_call: .; cdr3_nt: TGTGCCAGCAGCGTGGGGAGGATTTCCCAAGAGACCCAGTACTTC; cdr3_aa: CASSVGRISQETQYF
clone_size: .; v_call: TRBV5-4; j_call: TRBJ2-5; d_call: TRBD1; cdr3_nt: TGTGCCAGCAGCCCGGGACAGTTTGTCCAAGAGACCCAGTACTTC; cdr3_aa: CASSPGQFVQETQYF
clone_size: .; v_call: TRBV5-6; j_call: TRBJ1-2; d_call: TRBD1; cdr3_nt: TGTGCCAGCAGCTTCGGACAGGGGAGCTATGGCTACACCTTC; cdr3_aa: CASSFGQGSYGYTF
clone_size: .; v_call: TRBV4-1; j_call: TRBJ1-2; d_call: .; cdr3_nt: TGCGCCAGCAGCCAACTACATCTGGCCCCGGCGGGGGGCTACACCTTC; cdr3_aa: CASSQLHLAPAGGYTF
clone_size: .; v_call: TRBV7-3; j_call: TRBJ2-5; d_call: .; cdr3_nt: TGTGCCAGCAGCGAAGCGGGCGAGGAGACCCAGTACTTC; cdr3_aa: CASSEAGEETQYF
clone_size: .; v_call: TRBV30; j_call: TRBJ2-5; d_call: .; cdr3_nt: TGTGCCTGGAGTCTTGGGGCGGGGTACCAAGAGACCCAGTACTTC; cdr3_aa: CAWSLGAGYQETQYF
clone_size: .; v_call: TRBV28; j_call: TRBJ2-3; d_call: .; cdr3_nt: TGTGCCAGCAACCGAAACAGGGATACCACAGATACGCAGTATTTT; cdr3_aa: CASNRNRDTTDTQYF
clone_size: .; v_call: TRBV20-1; j_call: TRBJ1-2; d_call: TRBD1; cdr3_nt: TGCAGTGCCGGGACAGGGGCTGGCTACACCTTC; cdr3_aa: CSAGTGAGYTF
clone_size: once; v_call: TRBV5-6; j_call: TRBJ2-1; d_call: .; cdr3_nt: TGTGCCAGCAGCTTTACCACGACTAGTCCCAATGAGCAGTTCTTC; cdr3_aa: CASSFTTTSPNEQFF
clone_size: .; v_call: TRBV7-2; j_call: TRBJ2-1; d_call: .; cdr3_nt: TGTGCCAGCAGCTTAAAGGTCGGGACATATGAGCAGTTCTTC; cdr3_aa: CASSLKVGTYEQFF
clone_size: .; v_call: TRBV7-9; j_call: TRBJ1-1; d_call: .; cdr3_nt: TGTGCCAGCAGCCCAGGACAGATACATCCCACTGAAGCTTTCTTT; cdr3_aa: CASSPGQIHPTEAFF
clone_size: .; v_call: TRBV5-1; j_call: TRBJ1-4; d_call: .; cdr3_nt: TGCGCCAGCAGCTTGGTTGCAGGAGCAACTAATGAAAAACTGTTTTTT; cdr3_aa: CASSLVAGATNEKLFF
clone_size: .; v_call: TRBV2; j_call: TRBJ2-1; d_call: TRBD2; cdr3_nt: TGTGCCAGCAGTCGACCGGGACTAGCGGTCTACAATGAGCAGTTCTTC; cdr3_aa: CASSRPGLAVYNEQFF
clone_size: .; v_call: TRBV2; j_call: TRBJ1-5; d_call: .; cdr3_nt: TGTGCCAGCTCTACAGGCAATCAGCCCCAGCATTTT; cdr3_aa: CASSTGNQPQHF
clone_size: .; v_call: TRBV27; j_call: TRBJ1-2; d_call: .; cdr3_nt: TGTGCCAGCAGTTTTCGGCCAGCTAGTAACTATGGCTACACCTTC; cdr3_aa: CASSFRPASNYGYTF
clone_size: once; v_call: TRBV5-4; j_call: TRBJ2-1; d_call: .; cdr3_nt: TGTGCCAGCAGTAGGACGGCTGACCGCCATGAGCAGTTCTTC; cdr3_aa: CASSRTADRHEQFF
clone_size: .; v_call: TRBV18; j_call: TRBJ1-1; d_call: .; cdr3_nt: TGTGCCAGCTCACCACCTGTCTCCCCGATGAGCACTGAAGCTTTCTTT; cdr3_aa: CASSPPVSPMSTEAFF